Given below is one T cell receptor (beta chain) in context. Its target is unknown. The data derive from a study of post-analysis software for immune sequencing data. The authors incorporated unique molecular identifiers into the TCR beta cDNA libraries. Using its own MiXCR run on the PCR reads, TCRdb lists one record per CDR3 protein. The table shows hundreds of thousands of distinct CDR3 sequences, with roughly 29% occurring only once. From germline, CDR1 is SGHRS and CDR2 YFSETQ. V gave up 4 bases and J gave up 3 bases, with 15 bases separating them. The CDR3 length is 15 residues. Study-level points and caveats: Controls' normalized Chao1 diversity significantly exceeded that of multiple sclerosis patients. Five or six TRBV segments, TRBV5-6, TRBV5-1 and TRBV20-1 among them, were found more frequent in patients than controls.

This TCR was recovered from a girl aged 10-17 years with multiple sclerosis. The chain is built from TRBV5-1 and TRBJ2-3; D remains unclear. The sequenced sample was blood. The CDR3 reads CASSPLAAPTDTQYF. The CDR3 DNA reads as TGCGCCAGCAGCCCATTAGCCGCCCCGACAGATACGCAGTATTTT.